This TCR beta chain came from a study of T cell responses to AZD1222 COVID-19 vaccine. Study context: Second doses were pooled across both intervals (about 4 or about 12 weeks).

CDR1 MNHEY and CDR2 SVGAGI come from the germline V gene. This CDR3 spans 15 amino acids. V shed 6 bases and J shed 14 bases, with 28 bases lying between them. Study-wide results and caveats: Baseline serostatus was positive in only six or seven AZD1222 recipients. Close to half of all spike-specific TCRs reportedly target regions of the variants that are unmutated. Spike regions recognized by vaccine-associated CD4 TCRs spanned the protein, led by 160-218 and 743-854.

As for this clone: Its matching antigen is unknown.

Sequencing used immunoSEQ multiplex PCR; TCRdb keeps in-frame clones, though not all of them. The data contain 150,000 to 200,000 clones, around nine tenths of them seen just once; the ten biggest clones take up about 1.6%. The rearrangement links TRBV6-5 to TRBJ1-1; D is perhaps TRBD1 (5 bases). This TCR was recovered from an adult in good health. Sequenced here: peripheral blood, sampled on day 0 of AZD1222 vaccination. The CDR3 protein is CASRPGPGTPTLIFF. CDR3 DNA sequence: TGTGCCAGCAGGCCGGGCCCGGGGACCCCAACCTTGATCTTCTTT.